This T cell receptor (beta chain) was recovered during a study of neurological immune-mediated disorders (dated by TCRdb to the late 2010s). Regarding the research as a whole: Peripheral blood TCR-beta repertoires from HTLV-I-associated myelopathy (HAM/TSP) patients, multiple sclerosis patients and healthy controls were compared by UMI-based sequencing. Alongside PBMC samples, the set of around 99 TCR-beta libraries contained longitudinal samples, technical triplicates, and paired CD4+ and CD8+ T-cell subsets that had been sorted. Of the 70 or so subjects in the cohort, around 15 were HAM/TSP patients, some 35 were multiple sclerosis patients, and 20 were healthy controls. Study-wide findings and limitations: Expanded clones from different subjects shared no identical CDR3 amino acid sequences, which suggests that TCR-beta repertoires were private in all groups. TCR clonal expansion was highest in HAM/TSP patients and lowest in MS patients, with MS patients falling below even healthy controls.

Unsorted PBMC libraries were generated from 2 million PBMCs stored in RNAlater at -80 °C until RNA extraction. Peripheral blood was subjected to Ficoll-Hypaque density gradient centrifugation to isolate PBMCs, which were then cryopreserved in liquid nitrogen. cDNA was synthesized by template-switch 5'RACE using a primer carrying a 10-nucleotide random unique molecular identifier by which each TCR transcript was tagged. Each sequencing run produced over 180 million TCR-beta sequences covering 15-18 subjects. The RNeasy kit was used for extraction of total RNA. The KAPA Real-time Library Amplification kit was used to amplify TCR-beta VDJ regions with primers targeting the TCR constant region and the 5'RACE anchor. Sample indexes and Illumina adaptors were added in a first PCR, and a second PCR then increased library yield. After Ampure bead purification, the roughly 650 bp TCR product was size-selected on a 2% E-gel SizeSelection system. Library quality was checked on a Bioanalyzer, concentration was measured with Qubit, and libraries were quantified with the Kapa Library Quantification kit before pooling. An Illumina HiSeq 2500 was used to sequence the libraries paired-end at 2 x 150 bp. To increase sequence diversity, about 23-30% phiX was spiked into each library pool. The paper's processing steps were these. Quality-filtered reads were processed with the UMI-based MiGEC pipeline, and over 75% of raw TCR sequences were removed by the MiGEC pipeline during error correction. IMGT germline references were used for aligning VDJ genes, and each clonotype was defined as a unique CDR3 amino acid sequence together with its V-J genes. Clonal expansion, Shannon diversity and CDR3 relatedness (CalcPairwiseDistances, ClusterSamples) were evaluated with VDJtools, and phylogenetic trees were built with CLCbio workbench. Expanded clones were defined as having at least 8 unique UMIs, based on coefficient-of-variation modelling across technical triplicates. The public reads were reprocessed in TCRdb via fastp at Q25 and MiXCR, keeping in-frame beta chains. Rows are unified per CDR3 protein, each entry keeping the most common DNA and genes. These V and J calls are TCRdb output, not the study's own analysis. The sample table holds roughly 36,000 distinct CDR3 sequences, of which around an eighth were seen once. Roughly 27% of the sample is in the top ten clones.

Including cysteine and phenylalanine, the CDR3 has 11 amino acids. The read is trimmed to its CDR3 DNA, 33 bases read in frame from base 1. The junction carries 1 base between V and J, which are trimmed by 3 bases and 1 base respectively. The germline V gene provides CDR1 MGHDK and CDR2 SYGVNS. This clonotype appeared many times. What this receptor recognizes is not known. Per-base qualities were not stored, and no clone one base away is much larger. Input material: PBMCs. The chain uses TRBV25-1 and TRBJ2-7; the D gene is unclear. This TCR was recovered from a woman between 50 and 59 years old with HTLV-1-associated myelopathy (HAM/TSP). The CDR3 is CASSESYEQYF. The sequenced DNA is TGTGCCAGCAGTGAGTCCTACGAGCAGTACTTC.